This T cell receptor (beta chain) was captured by sequencing in a study of early T cells in non-severe SARS-CoV-2 infection. Study-level background: Chains stayed unpaired after sequencing of bulk RNA from unsorted whole blood. Findings of the study overall: VDJdb-based annotation leaned toward anti-spike CD8 responses and missed private and CD4 specificities.

Note on this clonotype: Its cognate antigen is unknown.

The length of the CDR3 is 14 residues. In germline, CDR1 is SGHRS, CDR2 YFSETQ. The V end lost 4 bases, the J end lost 1 base, and 11 bases lay between the germline ends. The protocol attached unique molecular identifiers to individual cDNA molecules. TCRdb independently ran MiXCR on the 5' RACE reads; one entry per CDR3 protein. In the table there are roughly 86,000 distinct CDR3 sequences, 5.5% to 7.5% of which are singletons. Specimen: whole blood. This TCR was sampled from an adult who was a healthcare worker with PCR-confirmed SARS-CoV-2 infection or an uninfected control (not recorded which). This chain links TRBV5-1 with TRBJ1-1; D possibly corresponds to TRBD1 (5 bases). DNA for the CDR3: TGCGCCAGCAGCACGGGACTGACGAACACTGAAGCTTTCTTT. It encodes CASSTGLTNTEAFF.